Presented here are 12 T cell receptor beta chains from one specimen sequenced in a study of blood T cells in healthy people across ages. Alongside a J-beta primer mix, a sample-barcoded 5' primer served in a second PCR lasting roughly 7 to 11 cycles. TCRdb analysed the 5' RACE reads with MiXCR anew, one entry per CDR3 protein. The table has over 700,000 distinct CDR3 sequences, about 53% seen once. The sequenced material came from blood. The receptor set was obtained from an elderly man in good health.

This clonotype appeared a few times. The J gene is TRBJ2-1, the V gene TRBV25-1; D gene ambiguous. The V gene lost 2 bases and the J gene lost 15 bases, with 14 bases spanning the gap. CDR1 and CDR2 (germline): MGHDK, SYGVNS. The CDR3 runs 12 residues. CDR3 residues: CASSEQEFGRFF. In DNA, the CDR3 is TGTGCCAGCAGTGAACAAGAGTTCGGGCGGTTCTTC.

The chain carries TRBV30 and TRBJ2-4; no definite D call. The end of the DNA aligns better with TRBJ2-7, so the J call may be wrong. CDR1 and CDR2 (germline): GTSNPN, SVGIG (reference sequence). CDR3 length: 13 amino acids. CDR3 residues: CAWSWIRSYEQYF. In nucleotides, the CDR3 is TGTGCCTGGAGTTGGATACGCTCCTACGAGCAGTACTTC.

CDR3 nucleotides: TGCGCCAGCAGGCGTTCTGGACAAAACGAGCAGTACTTC. Translating it yields CASRRSGQNEQYF. The gene calls are TRBV10-2 and TRBJ2-7; D possibly corresponds to TRBD1 (5 bases). V was trimmed by 6 bases and J by 5 bases, leaving 14 bases between them. Germline V gene sequence: CDR1 WSHSY, CDR2 SAAADI. The length of the CDR3 is 13 residues.

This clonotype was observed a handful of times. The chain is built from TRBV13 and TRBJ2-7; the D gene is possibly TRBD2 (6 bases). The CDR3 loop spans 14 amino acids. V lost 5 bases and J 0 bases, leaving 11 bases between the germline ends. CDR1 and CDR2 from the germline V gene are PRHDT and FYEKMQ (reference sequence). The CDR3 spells CASSVGRNSYEQYF. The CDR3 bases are TGTGCCAGCAGCGTGGGGAGGAACTCCTACGAGCAGTACTTC. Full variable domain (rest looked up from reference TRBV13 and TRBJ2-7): AAGVIQSPRHLIKEKRETATLKCYPIPRHDTVYWYQQGPGQDPQFLISFYEKMQSDKGSIPDRFSAQQFSDYHSELNMSSLELGDSALYFCASSVGRNSYEQYFGPGTRLTVT.

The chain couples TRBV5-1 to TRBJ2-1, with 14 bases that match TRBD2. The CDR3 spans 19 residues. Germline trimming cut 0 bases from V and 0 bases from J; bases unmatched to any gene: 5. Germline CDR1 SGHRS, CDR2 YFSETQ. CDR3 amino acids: CASSLGGLAGAPSYNEQFF. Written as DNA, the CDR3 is TGCGCCAGCAGCTTGGGGGGACTAGCGGGAGCCCCCTCCTACAATGAGCAGTTCTTC.

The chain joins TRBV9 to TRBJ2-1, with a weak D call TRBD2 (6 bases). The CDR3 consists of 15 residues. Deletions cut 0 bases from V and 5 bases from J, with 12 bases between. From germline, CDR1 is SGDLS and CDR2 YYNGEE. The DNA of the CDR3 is TGTGCCAGCAGCGTAGGGGTAGCGGCAAACAATGAGCAGTTCTTC. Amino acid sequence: CASSVGVAANNEQFF. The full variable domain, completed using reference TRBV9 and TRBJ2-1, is DSGVTQTPKHLITATGQRVTLRCSPRSGDLSVYWYQQSLDQGLQFLIQYYNGEERAKGNILERFSAQQFPDLHSELNLSSLELGDSALYFCASSVGVAANNEQFFGPGTRLTVL.

CDR3 region: CASSDESLGSYEQYF. The CDR3 bases are TGCGCCAGCAGTGACGAGAGCCTGGGGTCCTACGAGCAGTACTTC. The rearrangement uses TRBV10-2 and TRBJ2-7; D gene uncertain. The CDR3 extends over 15 amino acids. Per germline, CDR1 WSHSY and CDR2 SAAADI. V lost 3 bases and J 1 base, leaving 13 bases between the germline ends.

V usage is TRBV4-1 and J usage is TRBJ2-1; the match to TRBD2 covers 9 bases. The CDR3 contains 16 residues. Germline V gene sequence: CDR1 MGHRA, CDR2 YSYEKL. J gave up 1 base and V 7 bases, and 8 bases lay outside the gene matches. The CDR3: CASTVGSGRSYNEQFF. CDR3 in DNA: TGCGCCAGCACCGTGGGAAGCGGGAGGTCCTACAATGAGCAGTTCTTC.

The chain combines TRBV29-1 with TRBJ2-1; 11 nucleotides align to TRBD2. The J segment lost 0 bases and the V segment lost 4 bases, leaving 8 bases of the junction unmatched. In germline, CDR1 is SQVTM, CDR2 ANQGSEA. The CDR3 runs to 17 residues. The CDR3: CSVVTSGTSSSYNEQFF. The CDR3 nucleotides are TGCAGCGTTGTGACTAGCGGGACTTCTAGCTCCTACAATGAGCAGTTCTTC.

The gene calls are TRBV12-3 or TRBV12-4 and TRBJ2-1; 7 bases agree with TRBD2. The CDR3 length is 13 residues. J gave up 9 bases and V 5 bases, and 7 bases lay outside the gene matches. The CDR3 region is CASSLTSESEQFF. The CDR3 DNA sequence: TGTGCCAGCAGTCTCACTAGCGAGTCTGAGCAGTTCTTC.

The CDR3 DNA reads TGCAGCGTTGATAGGGTTGGTAGGAGGTATTTT. Translation: CSVDRVGRRYF. The chain combines TRBV29-1 with TRBJ2-3; D gene ambiguous. Trimming cost V 3 bases and J 14 bases, with 15 bases left between them. Germline V gives CDR1 SQVTM, CDR2 ANQGSEA. The CDR3 extends over 11 amino acids.

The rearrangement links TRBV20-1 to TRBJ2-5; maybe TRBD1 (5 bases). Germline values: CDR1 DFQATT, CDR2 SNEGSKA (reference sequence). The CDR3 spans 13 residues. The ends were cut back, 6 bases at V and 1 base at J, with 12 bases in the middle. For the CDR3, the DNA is TGCAGTGCCGCTATTAGGGGCCAAGAGACCCAGTACTTC. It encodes CSAAIRGQETQYF.